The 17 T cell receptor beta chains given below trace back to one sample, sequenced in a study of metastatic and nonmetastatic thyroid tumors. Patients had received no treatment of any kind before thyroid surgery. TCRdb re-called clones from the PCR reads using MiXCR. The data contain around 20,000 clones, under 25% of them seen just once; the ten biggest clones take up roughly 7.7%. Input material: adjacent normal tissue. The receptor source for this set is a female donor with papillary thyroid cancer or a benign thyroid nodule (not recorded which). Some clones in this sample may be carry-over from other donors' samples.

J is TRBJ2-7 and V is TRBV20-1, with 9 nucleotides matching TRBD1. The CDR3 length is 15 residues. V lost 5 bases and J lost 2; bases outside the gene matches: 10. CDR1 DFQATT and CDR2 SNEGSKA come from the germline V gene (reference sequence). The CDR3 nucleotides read TGCAGTGCTGCCTACGCAGGGACAGGGACCTACGAGCAGTACTTC. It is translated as CSAAYAGTGTYEQYF.

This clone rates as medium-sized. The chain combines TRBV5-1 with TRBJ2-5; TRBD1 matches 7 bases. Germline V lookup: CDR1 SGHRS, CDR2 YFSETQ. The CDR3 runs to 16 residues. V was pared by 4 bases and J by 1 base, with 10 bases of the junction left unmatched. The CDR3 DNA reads TGCGCCAGCAGCCCGAGGGACAGTGACCTCCAAGAGACCCAGTACTTC. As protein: CASSPRDSDLQETQYF.

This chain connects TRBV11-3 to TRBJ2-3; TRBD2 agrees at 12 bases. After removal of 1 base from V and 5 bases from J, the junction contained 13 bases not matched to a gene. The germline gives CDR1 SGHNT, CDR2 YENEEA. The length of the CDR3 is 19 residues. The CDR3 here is CASSLVVTSGSRAQDTQYF. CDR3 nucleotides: TGTGCCAGCAGCTTAGTCGTGACTAGCGGGAGTCGGGCACAAGATACGCAGTATTTT.

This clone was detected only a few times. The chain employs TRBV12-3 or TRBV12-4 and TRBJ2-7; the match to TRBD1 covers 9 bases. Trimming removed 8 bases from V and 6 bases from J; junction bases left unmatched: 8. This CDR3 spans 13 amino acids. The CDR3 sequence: CASGLGQGGEQYF. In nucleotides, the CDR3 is TGTGCCAGCGGCTTGGGACAGGGTGGCGAGCAGTACTTC.

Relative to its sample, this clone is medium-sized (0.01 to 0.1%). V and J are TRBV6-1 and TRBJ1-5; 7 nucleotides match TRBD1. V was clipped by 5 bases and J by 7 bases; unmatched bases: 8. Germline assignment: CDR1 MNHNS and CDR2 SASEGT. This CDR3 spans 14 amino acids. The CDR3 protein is CASSNAGGGQPQHF. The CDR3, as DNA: TGTGCCAGCAGTAATGCAGGGGGGGGCCAGCCCCAGCATTTT.

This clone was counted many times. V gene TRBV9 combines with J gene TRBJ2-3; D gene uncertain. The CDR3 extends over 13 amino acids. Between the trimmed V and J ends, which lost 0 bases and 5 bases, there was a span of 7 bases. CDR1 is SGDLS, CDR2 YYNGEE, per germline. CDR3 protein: CASSVAGKDTQYF. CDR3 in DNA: TGTGCCAGCAGCGTAGCTGGGAAAGATACGCAGTATTTT.

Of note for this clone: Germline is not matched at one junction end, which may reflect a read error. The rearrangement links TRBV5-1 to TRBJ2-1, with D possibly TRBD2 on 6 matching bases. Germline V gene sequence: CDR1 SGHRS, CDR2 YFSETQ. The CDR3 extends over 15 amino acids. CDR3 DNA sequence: TGCGCCAGCAGCCCATCGGGACTGGGGACCAATAAGCAGTTCTTC. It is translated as CASSPSGLGTNKQFF.

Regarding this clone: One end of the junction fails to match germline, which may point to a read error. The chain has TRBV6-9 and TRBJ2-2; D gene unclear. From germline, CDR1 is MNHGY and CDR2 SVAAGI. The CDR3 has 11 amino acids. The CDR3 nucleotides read TGCGCCATCGGTTATTTCGGGGAGCTGTTTTTT. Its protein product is CAIGYFGELFF.

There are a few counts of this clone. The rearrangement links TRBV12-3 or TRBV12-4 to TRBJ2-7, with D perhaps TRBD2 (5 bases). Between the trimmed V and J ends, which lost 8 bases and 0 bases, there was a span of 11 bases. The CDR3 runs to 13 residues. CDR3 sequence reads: CASRAESSYEQYF. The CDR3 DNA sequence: TGTGCCAGCCGAGCGGAGAGCTCCTACGAGCAGTACTTC.

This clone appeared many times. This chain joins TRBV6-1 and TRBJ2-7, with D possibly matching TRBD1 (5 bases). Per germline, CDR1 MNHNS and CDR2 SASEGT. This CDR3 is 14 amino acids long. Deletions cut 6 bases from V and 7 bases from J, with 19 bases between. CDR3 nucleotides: TGTGCCAGCAGCCCGCCGGACACGAGTGGGGAGCAGTACTTC. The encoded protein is CASSPPDTSGEQYF.

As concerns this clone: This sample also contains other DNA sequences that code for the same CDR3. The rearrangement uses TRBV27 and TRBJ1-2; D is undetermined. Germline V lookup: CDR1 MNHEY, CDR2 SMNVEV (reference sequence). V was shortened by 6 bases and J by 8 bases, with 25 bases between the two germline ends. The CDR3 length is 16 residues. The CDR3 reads CASSPTLGSATLGYTF. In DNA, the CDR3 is TGTGCCAGCAGCCCCACTCTGGGATCCGCTACTTTAGGCTACACCTTC.

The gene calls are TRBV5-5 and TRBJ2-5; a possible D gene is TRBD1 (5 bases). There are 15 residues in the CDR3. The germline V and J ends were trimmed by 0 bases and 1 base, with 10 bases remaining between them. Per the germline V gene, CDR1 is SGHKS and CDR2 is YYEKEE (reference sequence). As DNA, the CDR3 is TGTGCCAGCAGCTTGGGACAGAGGATCCAAGAGACCCAGTACTTC. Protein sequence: CASSLGQRIQETQYF.

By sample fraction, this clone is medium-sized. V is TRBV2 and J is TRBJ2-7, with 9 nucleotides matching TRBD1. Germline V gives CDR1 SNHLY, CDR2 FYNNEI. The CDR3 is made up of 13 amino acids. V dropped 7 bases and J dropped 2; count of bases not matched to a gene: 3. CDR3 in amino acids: CASTDRGTYEQYF. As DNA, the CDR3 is TGTGCCAGCACGGACAGGGGAACCTACGAGCAGTACTTC.

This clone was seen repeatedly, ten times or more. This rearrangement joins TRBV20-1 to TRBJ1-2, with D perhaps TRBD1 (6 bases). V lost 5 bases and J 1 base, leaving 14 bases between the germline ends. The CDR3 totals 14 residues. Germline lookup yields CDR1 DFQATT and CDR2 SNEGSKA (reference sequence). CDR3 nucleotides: TGCAGTGCTCCAGGACAGTTTGATAACTATGGCTACACCTTC. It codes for CSAPGQFDNYGYTF.

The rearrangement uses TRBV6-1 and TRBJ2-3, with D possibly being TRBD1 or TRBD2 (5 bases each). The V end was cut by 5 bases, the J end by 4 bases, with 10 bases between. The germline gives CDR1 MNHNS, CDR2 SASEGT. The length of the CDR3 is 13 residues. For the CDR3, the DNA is TGTGCCAGCAGTACGGGACCCCCAGATACGCAGTATTTT. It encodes CASSTGPPDTQYF.

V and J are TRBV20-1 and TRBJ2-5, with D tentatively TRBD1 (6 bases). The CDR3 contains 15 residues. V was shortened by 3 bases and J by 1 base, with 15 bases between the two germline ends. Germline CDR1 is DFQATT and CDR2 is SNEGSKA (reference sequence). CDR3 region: CSASPLDSVQETQYF. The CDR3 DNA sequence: TGCAGTGCTAGTCCCCTGGACAGTGTCCAAGAGACCCAGTACTTC.

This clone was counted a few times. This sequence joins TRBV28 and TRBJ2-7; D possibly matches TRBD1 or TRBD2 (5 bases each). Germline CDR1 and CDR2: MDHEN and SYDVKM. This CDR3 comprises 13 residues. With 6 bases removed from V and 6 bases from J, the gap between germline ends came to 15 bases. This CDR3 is CASSFEGRSEQYF. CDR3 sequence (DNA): TGTGCCAGCAGCTTCGAGGGACGGAGCGAGCAGTACTTC.